The 25 T cell receptor beta chains reported below all come from one sample, sequenced in a study of shared clonotypes between healthy human individuals. Sequenced by immunoSEQ multiplex PCR; TCRdb stores in-frame clones only, minus some. The sample has over 2 million clones, approximately 95% seen once. Sequencing used naive CD4+ T cells sorted from blood. Subset defined: CD45RA+ positively selected. These TCRs come from a man aged 18 to 29 in good health.

A word on this clone: This clone may be a read error of a much larger clone one base away. A read error is likely, as this CDR3 ends without the conserved phenylalanine or tryptophan. The chain links TRBV5-1 to TRBJ2-7; 7 bases agree with TRBD1. The ends lost 4 bases at V and 0 bases at J; junction bases unmatched: 4. The CDR3 is 14 residues long. CDR1 and CDR2 from the germline V gene are SGHRS and YFSETQ. CDR3 coding DNA: TGCGCCAGCAGCGTCCGGGACAGCTCCTACGAGCAGTACTCC. Encoded protein: CASSVRDSSYEQYS.

CDR3 sequence reads: CASSVSGGGTEAFF. The CDR3 DNA reads as TGTGCCAGCAGCGTAAGTGGGGGCGGCACTGAAGCTTTCTTT. The chain carries TRBV9 and TRBJ1-1; perhaps TRBD1 as D (6 bases). V was shortened by 1 base and J by 4 bases, with 11 bases between the two germline ends. The V gene's germline CDR1 is SGDLS and CDR2 YYNGEE. This CDR3 contains 14 residues.

The chain is built from TRBV4-1 and TRBJ2-1; D may be TRBD2 (5 bases). CDR1 and CDR2 (germline): MGHRA, YSYEKL. The V and J ends lost 1 base and 8 bases respectively, with 15 bases between them. There are 15 residues in the CDR3. DNA for the CDR3: TGCGCCAGCAGCCAAGCCGGGCGGGTAAGCTATGAGCAGTTCTTC. This encodes CASSQAGRVSYEQFF.

In this sample, this clone turned up a few times. V gene TRBV7-2 combines with J gene TRBJ1-5; no reliable D call. Germline V gives CDR1 SGHTA, CDR2 FQGNSA. Trimming took 0 bases from V and 7 from J, leaving 13 bases between them. The CDR3 totals 15 residues. The CDR3 DNA sequence: TGTGCCAGCAGCTTAGCACTGGGAGGAAGCCAGCCCCAGCATTTT. Residues: CASSLALGGSQPQHF.

This clone appeared once. This sequence joins TRBV18 and TRBJ1-2; 7 bases line up with TRBD1. The junction had 7 bases not matched to a gene; V was cut back by 5 bases and J by 1 base. The germline V gene encodes CDR1 KGHSH and CDR2 LQKENI. CDR3 size: 15 residues. The CDR3 loop is CASSSGTEDNYGYTF. The CDR3 bases are TGTGCCAGCTCAAGCGGGACAGAAGATAACTATGGCTACACCTTC.

The chain uses TRBV4-2 and TRBJ1-4; 9 bases fit TRBD1. The CDR3 sequence is 18 residues long. After removal of 4 bases from V and 7 bases from J, the junction contained 16 bases not matched to a gene. CDR1 is LGHNA, CDR2 YNFKEQ, per germline. The CDR3 nucleotides read TGTGCCAGCAGCCCGACCCTCTTAACAGGGGGCTTAAGTGAAAAACTGTTTTTT. Protein: CASSPTLLTGGLSEKLFF.

The rearrangement uses TRBV29-1 and TRBJ2-7; 7 bases map to TRBD1. This CDR3 region has 12 residues. The V and J ends lost 5 bases and 3 bases, in that order; junction bases with no gene match: 4. Germline V CDR1 and CDR2: SQVTM, ANQGSEA. In DNA form, the CDR3 reads TGCAGCGTTACCAGGGGGTACTACGAGCAGTACTTC. This encodes CSVTRGYYEQYF.

The chain carries TRBV6-5 and TRBJ2-7, with 10 nucleotides matching TRBD2. With 6 bases clipped from V and 2 bases from J, the junction kept 7 bases outside the gene matches. The germline gives CDR1 MNHEY, CDR2 SVGAGI. The CDR3 consists of 15 residues. The CDR3 DNA sequence: TGTGCCAGCAGGGCCCTAGCGGGGGAACCCTACGAGCAGTACTTC. Protein product: CASRALAGEPYEQYF.

V and J are TRBV6-5 and TRBJ1-5, with D perhaps TRBD1 (5 bases). The CDR3 contains 13 residues. Germline V gives CDR1 MNHEY, CDR2 SVGAGI. Between the trimmed V and J ends, which lost 8 bases and 6 bases, there was a span of 14 bases. CDR3 in amino acids: CASRSGQGQPQHF. The CDR3 DNA reads TGTGCCAGCCGATCAGGGCAGGGTCAGCCCCAGCATTTT.

A word on this clone: One base away lies a much larger clone, so this may be a sequencing read error. The chain joins TRBV7-9 to TRBJ2-7; D uncertain. This CDR3 spans 11 amino acids. Germline V gene sequence: CDR1 SEHNR, CDR2 FQNEAQ (reference sequence). V lost 4 bases and J lost 6, with 7 bases in between. CDR3 amino acids: CASSSAFEQYF. The DNA of the CDR3 is TGTGCCAGCAGCTCCGCCTTCGAGCAGTACTTC.

This rearrangement joins TRBV11-3 to TRBJ2-2, with TRBD2 identical over 13 bases. The CDR3 spans 16 residues. Germline assignment: CDR1 SGHNT and CDR2 YENEEA. The trim removed 6 bases at V and 6 bases at J, leaving 7 bases unmatched. Here the CDR3 reads CASSIGLAGVAGELFF. The CDR3 DNA reads TGTGCCAGCAGTATTGGACTAGCGGGGGTTGCCGGGGAGCTGTTTTTT.

The count of this clone is one. V gene TRBV7-9 combines with J gene TRBJ1-2, with no clear D. The germline V gene encodes CDR1 SEHNR and CDR2 FQNEAQ (reference sequence). V lost 3 bases and J 4 bases, leaving 12 bases between the germline ends. There are 14 residues in the CDR3. The CDR3 DNA reads as TGTGCCAGCAGCTTTCGGCAGGACTCCTATGGCTACACCTTC. Its translation: CASSFRQDSYGYTF.

The chain employs TRBV5-1 and TRBJ2-3, with no clear D. V was trimmed by 0 bases and J by 4 bases, leaving 6 bases between them. The CDR3 loop spans 13 amino acids. CDR1 SGHRS and CDR2 YFSETQ come from the germline V gene. CDR3 in amino acids: CASSLDASDTQYF. CDR3 DNA: TGCGCCAGCAGCTTGGACGCTTCAGATACGCAGTATTTT.

This clone was recorded a few times. The chain uses TRBV11-3 and TRBJ2-2, with unresolved D. V was shortened by 2 bases and J by 4 bases, with 8 bases between the two germline ends. This CDR3 spans 14 amino acids. Germline CDR1 and CDR2: SGHNT and YENEEA. The CDR3 DNA reads as TGTGCCAGCAGCTTAAGGGAAGGCACCGGGGAGCTGTTTTTT. Amino acids: CASSLREGTGELFF.

V is TRBV2 and J is TRBJ1-1; TRBD1 aligns across 7 bases. V lost 6 bases, J lost 8 bases, and 12 bases stayed unmatched. This CDR3 comprises 14 residues. CDR1 and CDR2 from the germline V gene are SNHLY and FYNNEI. CDR3 nucleotide sequence: TGTGCCAGCAGCGCGGGACAGAGTTTCGGAGAAGCTTTCTTT. Its protein is CASSAGQSFGEAFF.

The V gene is TRBV10-3, the J gene TRBJ2-2, with 10 nucleotides matching TRBD1. The germline V gene encodes CDR1 ENHRY and CDR2 SYGVKD. V lost 2 bases and J lost 6; bases outside the gene matches: 6. CDR3 length: 16 amino acids. The CDR3 DNA follows: TGTGCCATCAGTGAGACGGACAGGGGGATGGCCGGGGAGCTGTTTTTT. Translation gives CAISETDRGMAGELFF.

The chain is built from TRBV6-6 and TRBJ2-1; 8 nucleotides agree with TRBD2. The V and J ends lost 5 bases and 0 bases, in that order; junction bases with no gene match: 3. The CDR3 length is 15 residues. Germline CDR1 and CDR2: MNHNY and SVGAGI (reference sequence). The DNA of the CDR3 is TGTGCCAGCAGTCCCGGGACTAGCTCCTACAATGAGCAGTTCTTC. It translates to CASSPGTSSYNEQFF.

J is TRBJ2-2 and V is TRBV2, with 8 nucleotides matching TRBD2. CDR1 and CDR2 (germline): SNHLY, FYNNEI. Germline trimming cut 6 bases from V and 7 bases from J; bases unmatched to any gene: 7. This CDR3 contains 14 residues. In DNA form, the CDR3 reads TGTGCCAGCAGGGGGCGGGAGGAGCTCGGGGAGCTGTTTTTT. This encodes CASRGREELGELFF.

This chain joins TRBV4-1 and TRBJ2-7, with D unclear. Germline CDR1 is MGHRA and CDR2 is YSYEKL. The CDR3 consists of 15 residues. The V and J ends lost 0 bases and 4 bases respectively, with 13 bases between them. Here the CDR3 reads CASSQDWRPWYEQYF. The CDR3 DNA sequence: TGCGCCAGCAGCCAAGATTGGCGGCCCTGGTACGAGCAGTACTTC.

The V and J genes are TRBV6-6 and TRBJ1-1; a weak D match, TRBD1 (5 bases). With 0 bases removed from V and 9 bases from J, the gap between germline ends came to 11 bases. The CDR3 extends over 13 amino acids. Germline V lookup: CDR1 MNHNY, CDR2 SVGAGI (reference sequence). CDR3 DNA sequence: TGTGCCAGCAGTTACTCGAAGCAGGGTAAAGCTTTCTTT. Translating it yields CASSYSKQGKAFF.

As to this clone: Other DNA variants within this sample encode the same CDR3. V gene TRBV25-1 combines with J gene TRBJ2-7, with D hard to call. Per the germline V gene, CDR1 is MGHDK and CDR2 is SYGVNS. Trimming removed 6 bases from V and 1 base from J, with 7 bases in between. CDR3 length equals 12 residues. CDR3 in amino acids: CASSGGSYEQYF. The CDR3 coding sequence is TGTGCCAGCAGCGGCGGATCCTACGAGCAGTACTTC.

The CDR3 DNA reads TGCGCCAGCAGCTCGGAAAAGGGACAGGGCGATCCGTGGGGCTACACCTTC. Protein product: CASSSEKGQGDPWGYTF. V and J are TRBV5-1 and TRBJ1-2; 9 bases agree with TRBD1. With 3 bases clipped from V and 8 bases from J, the junction kept 17 bases outside the gene matches. The CDR3 consists of 17 residues. Germline-derived CDR1 and CDR2 are SGHRS and YFSETQ.

This clone was seen only once. A much bigger clone sits one base away, suggesting this may be a read error. Distinct nucleotide sequences in the sample also encode this CDR3. The chain carries TRBV18 and TRBJ2-7, with 7 bases lining up with TRBD2. V dropped 3 bases and J dropped 0; count of bases not matched to a gene: 2. CDR1 and CDR2 from the germline V gene are KGHSH and LQKENI. The CDR3 has 14 residues. CDR3 sequence (DNA): TGTGCCAGCTCACCCGGGACTACCTCCTACGAGCAGTACTTC. This translates into CASSPGTTSYEQYF. Drawing the rest from reference TRBV18 and TRBJ2-7, the complete variable domain is NAGVMQNPRHLVRRRGQEARLRCSPMKGHSHVYWYRQLPEEGLKFMVYLQKENIIDESGMPKERFSAEFPKEGPSILRIQQVVRGDSAAYFCASSPGTTSYEQYFGPGTRLTVT.

Turning to this clone: Other DNA sequences in this specimen translate into the identical CDR3. The chain couples TRBV7-9 to TRBJ1-6; D perhaps matches TRBD1 (5 bases). The CDR3 length is 13 residues. Trimming took 5 bases from V and 6 from J, leaving 8 bases between them. Germline CDR1 and CDR2: SEHNR and FQNEAQ (reference sequence). The CDR3 region is CASSRDSNSPLHF. DNA of the CDR3: TGTGCCAGCAGCCGCGACAGTAATTCACCCCTCCACTTT.

CDR3 coding DNA: TGCGCCAGCAGCCAGACTGGGGGGAGGGAAAACATTCAGTACTTC. Translating gives CASSQTGGRENIQYF. This chain uses TRBV4-3 with TRBJ2-4, with 7 bases lining up with TRBD2. V was pared by 3 bases and J by 5 bases, with 7 bases of the junction left unmatched. Germline assignment: CDR1 LGHNA and CDR2 YSLEER. CDR3 length: 15 amino acids.